The T cell receptor (beta chain) under discussion was sequenced for a study of T cell responses to AZD1222 COVID-19 vaccine. Libraries were prepared by immunoSEQ multiplex PCR; TCRdb keeps only in-frame clonotypes and omits some of them. The data hold 90,000 to 120,000 clones, with roughly nine tenths observed a single time. Germline V CDR1 and CDR2: SGHRS, YFSETQ. The CDR3 contains 15 residues. The V segment lost 1 base and the J segment 5 bases; nucleotides outside the gene matches: 6. Study-wide findings and caveats: With two AZD1222 doses given, Spike-specific TCR breadth and depth both rose. The number of AZD1222 recipients seropositive at baseline was only six. Per reports, nearly half of all spike-specific TCRs target regions that are unmutated in variants. Donors were largely white British and mainly female; clonal diversity was possibly underestimated.

In the case of this clone: Its antigen is currently unknown.

This receptor was identified in an adult in good health. The V call is TRBV5-1, the J call TRBJ1-1; 9 bases are shared with TRBD1. The sequenced sample was peripheral blood, obtained on day 0 of MenACWY control vaccination. The CDR3 nucleotides are TGCGCCAGCAGCTTGATGGGACAGGGTGGTACTGAAGCTTTCTTT. It translates to CASSLMGQGGTEAFF. Full variable domain (rest looked up from reference TRBV5-1 and TRBJ1-1): KAGVTQTPRYLIKTRGQQVTLSCSPISGHRSVSWYQQTPGQGLQFLFEYFSETQRNKGNFPGRFSGRQFSNSRSEMNVSTLELGDSALYLCASSLMGQGGTEAFFGQGTRLTVV.